A single sample is the source of the 2 T cell receptor beta chains below, sequenced in a study of cytomegalovirus exposure and HLA in healthy donors. Primers: 60 Vbeta forward and 13 Jbeta reverse. Sequencing used immunoSEQ multiplex PCR; TCRdb keeps in-frame clones, though not all of them. The sample has around 250,000 clones, 81% seen once; the top ten hold around 8.3%. Input material: PBMCs. These receptor sequences come from a woman aged 60-75 years in good health and CMV-seropositive.

This sequence joins TRBV4-1 and TRBJ1-2, with D perhaps matching TRBD1 (6 bases). The germline gives CDR1 MGHRA, CDR2 YSYEKL. V lost 3 bases to trimming and J lost 8 bases, with 22 bases between them. The CDR3 extends over 16 amino acids. DNA of the CDR3: TGCGCCAGCAGCCACACCGGAGATGCAGGGGCGAGAGGCTACACCTTC. This encodes CASSHTGDAGARGYTF.

This clone was detected only once. Other nucleotide sequences in the sample specify the same CDR3. V and J are TRBV19 and TRBJ1-5; weak D call: TRBD1 (6 bases). V was shortened by 2 bases and J by 3 bases, with 8 bases between the two germline ends. The germline gives CDR1 LNHDA, CDR2 SQIVND (reference sequence). The CDR3 has 14 amino acids. The DNA of the CDR3 is TGTGCCAGTAGTATAAGGGACACCAATCAGCCCCAGCATTTT. It is translated as CASSIRDTNQPQHF.